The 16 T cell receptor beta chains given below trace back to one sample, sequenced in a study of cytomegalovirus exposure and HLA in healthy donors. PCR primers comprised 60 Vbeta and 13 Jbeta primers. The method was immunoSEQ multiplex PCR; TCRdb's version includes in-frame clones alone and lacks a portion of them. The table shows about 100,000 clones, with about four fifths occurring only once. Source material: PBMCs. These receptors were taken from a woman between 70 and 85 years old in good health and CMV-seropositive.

CDR3 sequence reads: CASSQGGGEEYEQYF. The CDR3 nucleotides read TGTGCCAGCAGCCAAGGGGGAGGGGAGGAGTACGAGCAGTACTTC. The gene calls are TRBV7-3 and TRBJ2-5; D perhaps matches TRBD2 (7 bases). The J call is in doubt because the DNA end fits TRBJ2-7 better. The CDR3 spans 15 residues. CDR1 is SGHTA, CDR2 FQGTGA, per germline.

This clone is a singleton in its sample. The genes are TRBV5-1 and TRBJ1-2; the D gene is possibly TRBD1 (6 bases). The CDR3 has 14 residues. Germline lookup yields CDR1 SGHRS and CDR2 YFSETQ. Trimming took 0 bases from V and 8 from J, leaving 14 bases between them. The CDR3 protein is CASSLEGGGGGYTF. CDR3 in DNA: TGCGCCAGCAGCTTGGAAGGGGGGGGAGGAGGCTACACCTTC.

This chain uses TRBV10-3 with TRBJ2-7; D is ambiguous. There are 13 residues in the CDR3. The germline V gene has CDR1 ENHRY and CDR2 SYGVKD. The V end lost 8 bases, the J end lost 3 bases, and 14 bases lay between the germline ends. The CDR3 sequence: CAIAGSLGYEQYF. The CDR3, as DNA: TGTGCCATCGCCGGGTCCCTTGGCTACGAGCAGTACTTC.

CDR3 protein: CASSQSTGSNEQFF. For the CDR3, the DNA is TGTGCCAGCAGCCAAAGCACCGGGAGTAATGAGCAGTTCTTC. The chain uses TRBV7-3 and TRBJ2-1, with D perhaps TRBD2 (6 bases). V lost 5 bases and J lost 7, with 15 bases in between. Germline CDR1 is SGHTA and CDR2 is FQGTGA. This CDR3 contains 14 residues.

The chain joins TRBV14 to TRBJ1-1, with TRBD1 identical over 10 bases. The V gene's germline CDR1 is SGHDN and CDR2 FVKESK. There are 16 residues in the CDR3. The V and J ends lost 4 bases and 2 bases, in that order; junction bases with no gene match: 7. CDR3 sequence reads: CASSLRTGGINTEAFF. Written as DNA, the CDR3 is TGTGCCAGCAGCCTGCGGACAGGGGGTATAAACACTGAAGCTTTCTTT.

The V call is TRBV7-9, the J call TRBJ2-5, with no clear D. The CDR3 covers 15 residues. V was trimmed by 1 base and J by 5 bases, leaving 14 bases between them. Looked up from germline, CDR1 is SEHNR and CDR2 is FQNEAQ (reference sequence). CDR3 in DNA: TGTGCCAGCAGCTTAGGTCGGTCGGGTTTGGAGACCCAGTACTTC. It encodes CASSLGRSGLETQYF.

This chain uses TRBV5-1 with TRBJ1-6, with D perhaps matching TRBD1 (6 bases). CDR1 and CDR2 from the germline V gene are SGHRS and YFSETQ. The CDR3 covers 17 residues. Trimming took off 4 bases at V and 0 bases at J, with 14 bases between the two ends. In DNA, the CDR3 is TGCGCCAGCAGCAAGACAGGTACAAGCTCCTATAATTCACCCCTCCACTTT. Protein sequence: CASSKTGTSSYNSPLHF.

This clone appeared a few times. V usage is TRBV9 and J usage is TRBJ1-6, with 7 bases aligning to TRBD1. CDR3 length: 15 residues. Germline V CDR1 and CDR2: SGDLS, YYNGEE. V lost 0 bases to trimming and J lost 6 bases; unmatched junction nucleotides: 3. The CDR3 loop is CASSVAGTVNSPLHF. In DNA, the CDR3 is TGTGCCAGCAGCGTAGCCGGGACAGTTAATTCACCCCTCCACTTT.

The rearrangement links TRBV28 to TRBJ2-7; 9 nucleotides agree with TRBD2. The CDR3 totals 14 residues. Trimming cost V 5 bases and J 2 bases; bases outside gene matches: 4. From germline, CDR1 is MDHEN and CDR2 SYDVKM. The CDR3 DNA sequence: TGTGCCAGCAGTCTAGCGGGGACAGCCTACGAGCAGTACTTC. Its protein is CASSLAGTAYEQYF.

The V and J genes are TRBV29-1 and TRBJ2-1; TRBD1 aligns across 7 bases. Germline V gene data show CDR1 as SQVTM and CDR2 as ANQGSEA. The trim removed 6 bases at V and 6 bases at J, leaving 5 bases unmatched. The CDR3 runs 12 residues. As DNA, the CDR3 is TGCAGCGTAGGAGACAGGGCCAATGAGCAGTTCTTC. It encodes CSVGDRANEQFF.

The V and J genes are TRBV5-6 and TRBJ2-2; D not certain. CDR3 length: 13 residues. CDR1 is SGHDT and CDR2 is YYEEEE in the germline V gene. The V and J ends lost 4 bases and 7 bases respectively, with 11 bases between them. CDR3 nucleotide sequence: TGTGCCAGCAGCGGAGTCTTTCTCGGGGAGCTGTTTTTT. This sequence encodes CASSGVFLGELFF.

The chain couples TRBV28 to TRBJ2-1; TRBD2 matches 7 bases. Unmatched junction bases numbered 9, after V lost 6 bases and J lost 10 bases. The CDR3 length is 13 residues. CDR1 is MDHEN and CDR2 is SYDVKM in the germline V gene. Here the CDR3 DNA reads TGTGCCAGCAGCCCCGGGCGGGAGTACGAGCAGTTCTTC. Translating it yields CASSPGREYEQFF. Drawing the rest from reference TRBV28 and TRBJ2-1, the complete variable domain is DVKVTQSSRYLVKRTGEKVFLECVQDMDHENMFWYRQDPGLGLRLIYFSYDVKMKEKGDIPEGYSVSREKKERFSLILESASTNQTSMYLCASSPGREYEQFFGPGTRLTVL.

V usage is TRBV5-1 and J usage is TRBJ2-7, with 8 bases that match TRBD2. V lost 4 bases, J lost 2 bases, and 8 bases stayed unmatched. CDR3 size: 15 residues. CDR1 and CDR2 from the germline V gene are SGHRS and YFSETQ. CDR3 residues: CASSRSDSGTYEQYF. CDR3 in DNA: TGCGCCAGCAGCCGTTCAGATAGCGGGACCTACGAGCAGTACTTC.

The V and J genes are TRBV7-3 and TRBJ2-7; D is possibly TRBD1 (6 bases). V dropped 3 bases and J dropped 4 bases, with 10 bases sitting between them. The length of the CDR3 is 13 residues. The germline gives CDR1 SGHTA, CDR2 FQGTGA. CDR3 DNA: TGTGCCAGCAGCTTGGCAGGGGCTTACGAGCAGTACTTC. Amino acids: CASSLAGAYEQYF.

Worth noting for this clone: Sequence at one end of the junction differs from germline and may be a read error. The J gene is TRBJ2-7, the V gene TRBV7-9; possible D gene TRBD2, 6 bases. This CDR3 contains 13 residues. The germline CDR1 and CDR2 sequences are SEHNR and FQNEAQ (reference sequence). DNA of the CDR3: TGTTCCAGCAGCTTAATGGGGGGCTACGAGCAGTACTTC. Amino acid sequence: CSSSLMGGYEQYF.

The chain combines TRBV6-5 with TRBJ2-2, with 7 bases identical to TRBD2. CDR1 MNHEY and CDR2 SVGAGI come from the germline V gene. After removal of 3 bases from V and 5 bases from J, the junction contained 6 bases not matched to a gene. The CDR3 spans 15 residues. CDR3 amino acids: CASSYGGRGTGELFF. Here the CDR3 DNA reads TGTGCCAGCAGTTATGGAGGGAGGGGTACCGGGGAGCTGTTTTTT.